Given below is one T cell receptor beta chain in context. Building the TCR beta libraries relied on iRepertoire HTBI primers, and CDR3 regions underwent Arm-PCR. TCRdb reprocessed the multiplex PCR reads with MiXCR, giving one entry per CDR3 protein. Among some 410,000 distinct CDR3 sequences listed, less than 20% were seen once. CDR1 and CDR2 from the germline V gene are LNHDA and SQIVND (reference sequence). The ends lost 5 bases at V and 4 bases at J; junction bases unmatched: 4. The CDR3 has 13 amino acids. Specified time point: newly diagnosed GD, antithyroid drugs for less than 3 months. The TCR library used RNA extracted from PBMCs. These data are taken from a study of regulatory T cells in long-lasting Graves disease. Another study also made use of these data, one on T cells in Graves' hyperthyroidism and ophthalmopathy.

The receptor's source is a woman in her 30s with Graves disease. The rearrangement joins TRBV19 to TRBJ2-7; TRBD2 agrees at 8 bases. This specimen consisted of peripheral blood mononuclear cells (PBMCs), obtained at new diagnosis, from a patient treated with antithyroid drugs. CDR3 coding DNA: TGTGCCAGTAGTCGGGAGGGCCTATACGAGCAGTACTTC. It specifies CASSREGLYEQYF.